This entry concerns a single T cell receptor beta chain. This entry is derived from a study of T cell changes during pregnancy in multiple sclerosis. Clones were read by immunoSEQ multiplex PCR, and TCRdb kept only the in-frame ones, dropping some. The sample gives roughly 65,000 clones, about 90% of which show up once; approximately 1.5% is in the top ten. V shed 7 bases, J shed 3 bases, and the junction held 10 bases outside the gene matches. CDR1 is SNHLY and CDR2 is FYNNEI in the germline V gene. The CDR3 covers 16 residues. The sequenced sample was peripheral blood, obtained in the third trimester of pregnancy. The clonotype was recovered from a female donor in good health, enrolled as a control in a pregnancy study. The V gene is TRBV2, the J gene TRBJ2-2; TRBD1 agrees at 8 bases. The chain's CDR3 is CASTRQGMVDTGELFF. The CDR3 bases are TGTGCCAGCACAAGACAGGGGATGGTAGACACCGGGGAGCTGTTTTTT.